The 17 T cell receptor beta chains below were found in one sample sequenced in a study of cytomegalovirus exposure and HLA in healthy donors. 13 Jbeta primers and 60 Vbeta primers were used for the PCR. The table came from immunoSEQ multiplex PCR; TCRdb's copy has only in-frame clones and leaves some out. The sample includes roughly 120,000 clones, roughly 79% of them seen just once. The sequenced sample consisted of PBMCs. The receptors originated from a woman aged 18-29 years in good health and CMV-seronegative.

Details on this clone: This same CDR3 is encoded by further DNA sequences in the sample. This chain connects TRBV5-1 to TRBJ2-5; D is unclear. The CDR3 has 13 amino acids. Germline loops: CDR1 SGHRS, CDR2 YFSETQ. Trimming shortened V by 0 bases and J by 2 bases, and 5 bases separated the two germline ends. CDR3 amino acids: CASSLVVQETQYF. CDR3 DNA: TGCGCCAGCAGCTTGGTTGTACAAGAGACCCAGTACTTC.

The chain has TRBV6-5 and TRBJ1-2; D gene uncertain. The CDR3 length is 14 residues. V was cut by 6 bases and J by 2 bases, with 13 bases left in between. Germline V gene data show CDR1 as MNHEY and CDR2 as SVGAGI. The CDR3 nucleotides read TGTGCCAGCAGACAGAAGGAGCGGAACTATGGCTACACCTTC. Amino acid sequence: CASRQKERNYGYTF.

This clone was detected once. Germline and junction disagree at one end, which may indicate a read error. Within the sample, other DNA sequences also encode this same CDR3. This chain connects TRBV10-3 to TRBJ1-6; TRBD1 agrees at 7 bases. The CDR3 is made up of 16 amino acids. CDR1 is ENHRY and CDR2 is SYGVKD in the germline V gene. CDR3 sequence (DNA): TGTGCCATCAGTGAGTCTGGCAGGGGGTATAATTCCCCCCTCCACTTT. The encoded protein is CAISESGRGYNSPLHF.

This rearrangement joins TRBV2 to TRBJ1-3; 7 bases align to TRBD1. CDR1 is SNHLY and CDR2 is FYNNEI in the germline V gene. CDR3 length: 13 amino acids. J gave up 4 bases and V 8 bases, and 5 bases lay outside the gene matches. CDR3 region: CASDRERGNTIYF. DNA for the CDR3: TGTGCCAGCGACAGGGAGAGAGGAAACACCATATATTTT.

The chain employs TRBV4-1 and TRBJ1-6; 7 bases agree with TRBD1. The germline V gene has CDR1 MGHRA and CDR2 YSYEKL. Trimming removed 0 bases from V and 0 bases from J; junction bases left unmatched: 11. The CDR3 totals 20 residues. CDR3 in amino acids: CASSQDKRLRGRSYNSPLHF. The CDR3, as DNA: TGCGCCAGCAGCCAAGATAAGAGGTTGAGGGGGCGCTCCTATAATTCACCCCTCCACTTT.

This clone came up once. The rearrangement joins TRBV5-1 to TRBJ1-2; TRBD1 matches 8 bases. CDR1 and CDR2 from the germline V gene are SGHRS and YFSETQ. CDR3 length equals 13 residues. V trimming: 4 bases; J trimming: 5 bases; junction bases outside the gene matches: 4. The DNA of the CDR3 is TGCGCCAGCAGCCCGGACAGGGTTTATGGCTACACCTTC. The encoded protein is CASSPDRVYGYTF.

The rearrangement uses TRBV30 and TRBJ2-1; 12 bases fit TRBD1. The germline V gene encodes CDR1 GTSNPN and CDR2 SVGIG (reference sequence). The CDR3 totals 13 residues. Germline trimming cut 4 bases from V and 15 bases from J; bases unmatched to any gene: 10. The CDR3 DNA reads TGTGCCTGGACCCGACCGGGACAGGGGGCCGGGTTCTTC. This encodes CAWTRPGQGAGFF.

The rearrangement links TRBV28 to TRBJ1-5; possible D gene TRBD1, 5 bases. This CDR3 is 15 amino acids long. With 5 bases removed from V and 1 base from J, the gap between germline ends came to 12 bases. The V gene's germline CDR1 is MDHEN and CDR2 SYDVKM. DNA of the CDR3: TGTGCCAGCAGTCCCCCGGGGGTGAGCAATCAGCCCCAGCATTTT. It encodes CASSPPGVSNQPQHF.

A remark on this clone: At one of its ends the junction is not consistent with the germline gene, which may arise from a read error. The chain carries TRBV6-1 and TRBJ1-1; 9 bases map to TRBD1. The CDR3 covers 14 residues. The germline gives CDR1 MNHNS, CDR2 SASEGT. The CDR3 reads CASSEDRGGTEAFF. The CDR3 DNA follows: TGTGCCAGCAGCGAAGACAGGGGGGGCACTGAAGCTTTCTTT.

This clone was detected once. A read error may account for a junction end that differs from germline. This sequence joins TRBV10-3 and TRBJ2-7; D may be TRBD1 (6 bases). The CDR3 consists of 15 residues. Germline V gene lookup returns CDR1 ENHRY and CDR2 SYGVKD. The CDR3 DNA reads TGTGCCATCAGGCCGGACAGCGGTCCCTCCAACGAGCAGTACTTC. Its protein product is CAIRPDSGPSNEQYF.

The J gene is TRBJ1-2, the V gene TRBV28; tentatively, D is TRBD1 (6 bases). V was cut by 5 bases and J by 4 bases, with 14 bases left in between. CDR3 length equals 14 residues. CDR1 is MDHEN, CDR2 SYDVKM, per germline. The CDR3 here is CASSNRTATYGYTF. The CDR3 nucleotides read TGTGCCAGCAGTAATCGGACAGCTACCTATGGCTACACCTTC.

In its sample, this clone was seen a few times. CDR3 sequence: CASSTRGGRFDSPLHF. In nucleotides, the CDR3 is TGTGCCAGTAGTACCCGTGGAGGGCGATTCGATTCACCCCTCCACTTT. The chain couples TRBV19 to TRBJ1-6; no clear D. In germline, CDR1 is LNHDA, CDR2 SQIVND (reference sequence). Trimming pared 4 bases from V and 8 bases from J, leaving 18 bases between. This CDR3 has 16 residues.

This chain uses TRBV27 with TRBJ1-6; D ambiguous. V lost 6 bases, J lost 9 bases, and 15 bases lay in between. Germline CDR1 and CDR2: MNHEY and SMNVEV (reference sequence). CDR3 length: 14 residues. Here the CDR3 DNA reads TGTGCCAGCAGGACGCCAGGATTAGGTTCACCCCTCCACTTT. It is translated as CASRTPGLGSPLHF.

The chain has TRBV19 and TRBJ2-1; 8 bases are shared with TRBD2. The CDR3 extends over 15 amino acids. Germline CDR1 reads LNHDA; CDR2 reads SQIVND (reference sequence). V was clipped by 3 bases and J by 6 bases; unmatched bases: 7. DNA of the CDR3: TGTGCCAGTAGTATGGGATGGACTAGCATCAATGAGCAGTTCTTC. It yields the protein CASSMGWTSINEQFF.

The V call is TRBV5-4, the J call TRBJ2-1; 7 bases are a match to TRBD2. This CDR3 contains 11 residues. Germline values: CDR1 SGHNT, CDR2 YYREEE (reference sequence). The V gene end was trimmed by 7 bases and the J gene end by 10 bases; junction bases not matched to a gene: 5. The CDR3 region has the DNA TGTGCCAGCGTTAGCGGGCTCGAGCAGTTCTTC. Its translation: CASVSGLEQFF.

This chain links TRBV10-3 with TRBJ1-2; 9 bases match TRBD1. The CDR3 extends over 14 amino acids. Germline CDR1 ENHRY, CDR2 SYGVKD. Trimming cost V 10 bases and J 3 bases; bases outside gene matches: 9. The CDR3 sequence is CATSGTGLDYGYTF. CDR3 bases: TGTGCCACCTCAGGGACAGGGTTAGACTATGGCTACACCTTC.

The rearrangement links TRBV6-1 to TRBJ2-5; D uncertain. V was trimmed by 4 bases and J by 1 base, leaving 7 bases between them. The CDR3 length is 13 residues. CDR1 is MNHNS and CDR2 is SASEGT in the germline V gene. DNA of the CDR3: TGTGCCAGCAGTGGTGCGGTCCAAGAGACCCAGTACTTC. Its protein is CASSGAVQETQYF.